Given below is one T cell receptor beta chain in context. Its target is unknown. CDR3 length: 14 residues. The germline CDR1 and CDR2 sequences are SGHNT and YYREEE (reference sequence). The V and J ends lost 4 bases and 6 bases, in that order; junction bases with no gene match: 8. The data were obtained in a study of cytomegalovirus exposure and HLA in healthy donors. Study-level points and caveats: A later analysis found common viral pathogens apparently linked to several of the most significant clusters.

PCR primers comprised 60 Vbeta and 13 Jbeta primers. Method: immunoSEQ multiplex PCR; TCRdb's copy keeps in-frame clones and lacks some. The table records around 300,000 clones, roughly 70% of them present only once. The receptor was isolated from a female donor in good health and CMV-seronegative. The chain recombines TRBV5-4 with TRBJ2-3, with 7 nucleotides matching TRBD1. The sequenced sample was PBMCs. This CDR3 is CASSNRQGPDTQYF. In DNA form, the CDR3 reads TGTGCCAGCAGCAACCGACAGGGTCCCGATACGCAGTATTTT.